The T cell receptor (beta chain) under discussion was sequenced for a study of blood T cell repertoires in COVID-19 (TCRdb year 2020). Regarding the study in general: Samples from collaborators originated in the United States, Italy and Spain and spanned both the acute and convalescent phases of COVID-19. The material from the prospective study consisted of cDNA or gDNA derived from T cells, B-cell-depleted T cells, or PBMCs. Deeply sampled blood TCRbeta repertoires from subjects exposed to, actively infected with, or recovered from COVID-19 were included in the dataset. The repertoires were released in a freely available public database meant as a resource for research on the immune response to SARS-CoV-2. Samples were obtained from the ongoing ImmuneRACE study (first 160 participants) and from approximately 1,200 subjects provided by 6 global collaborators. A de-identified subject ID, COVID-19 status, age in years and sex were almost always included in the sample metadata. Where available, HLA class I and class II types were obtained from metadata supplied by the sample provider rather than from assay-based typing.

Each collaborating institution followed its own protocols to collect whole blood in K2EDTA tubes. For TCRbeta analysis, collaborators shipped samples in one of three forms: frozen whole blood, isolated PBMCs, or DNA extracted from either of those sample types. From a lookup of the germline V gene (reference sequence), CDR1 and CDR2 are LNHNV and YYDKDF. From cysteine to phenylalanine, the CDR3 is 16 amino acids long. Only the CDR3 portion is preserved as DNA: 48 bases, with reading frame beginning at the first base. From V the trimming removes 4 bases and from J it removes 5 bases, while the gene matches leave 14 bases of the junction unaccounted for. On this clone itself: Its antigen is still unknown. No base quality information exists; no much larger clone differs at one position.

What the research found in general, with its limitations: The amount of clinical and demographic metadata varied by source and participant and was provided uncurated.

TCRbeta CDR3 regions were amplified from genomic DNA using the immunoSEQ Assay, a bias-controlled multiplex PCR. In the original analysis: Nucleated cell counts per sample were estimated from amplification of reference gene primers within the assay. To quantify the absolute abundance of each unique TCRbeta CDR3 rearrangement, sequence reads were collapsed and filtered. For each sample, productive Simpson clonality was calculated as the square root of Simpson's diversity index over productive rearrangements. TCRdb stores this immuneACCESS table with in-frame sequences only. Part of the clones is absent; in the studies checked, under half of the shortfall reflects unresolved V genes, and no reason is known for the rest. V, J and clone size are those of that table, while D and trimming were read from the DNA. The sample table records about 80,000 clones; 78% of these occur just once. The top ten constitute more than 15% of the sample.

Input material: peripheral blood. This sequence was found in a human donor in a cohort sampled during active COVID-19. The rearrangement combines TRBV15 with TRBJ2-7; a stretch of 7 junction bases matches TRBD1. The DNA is TGTGCCACCAGCACGAGAGAACAGGGGCGAAGGAACGAGCAGTACTTC. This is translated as CATSTREQGRRNEQYF. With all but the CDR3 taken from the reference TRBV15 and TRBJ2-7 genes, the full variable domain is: DAMVIQNPRYQVTQFGKPVTLSCSQTLNHNVMYWYQQKSSQAPKLLFHYYDKDFNNEADTPDNFQSRRPNTSFCFLDIRSPGLGDTAMYLCATSTREQGRRNEQYFGPGTRLTVT.